This TCR beta chain appears in the sequencing data of a study of cytomegalovirus exposure and HLA in healthy donors. On the study more broadly: Earlier work reported around 110 million unique TCR beta sequences from some 170 million T cells.

The ends lost 2 bases at V and 5 bases at J; junction bases unmatched: 2. The CDR3 is 15 amino acids. Germline values: CDR1 LNHNV, CDR2 YYDKDF (reference sequence). Comment on this clone: Its antigen remains unidentified.

Broader study findings: Three CMV-associated chains were confirmed in vitro to be specific for CMV antigens. With later analysis, a missense DCLRE1C variant became linked to TCR beta V- and J-gene trimming.

The PCR had 60 Vbeta and 13 Jbeta primers. Using immunoSEQ multiplex PCR, the repertoire was profiled, and TCRdb retains in-frame clones only, with some absent. The profile shows 150,000 to 200,000 clones, roughly 83% of them singletons. When sampled, the donors appeared nominally healthy, though they likely had unrecorded immune exposures. This TCR derives from a boy aged 5-17 years in good health and CMV-seronegative. The sample was PBMCs. The chain carries TRBV15 and TRBJ2-1; 11 nucleotides line up with TRBD2. DNA for the CDR3: TGTGCCACCAGCAGATCGGGACTAGCGGACAATGAGCAGTTCTTC. This translates into CATSRSGLADNEQFF.